This T cell receptor beta chain was captured by sequencing in a study of T cell repertoires and HLA-DP antigens. The wider study: Alloreactive CD4+ T cells targeted HLA-DP on transduced HeLa. Versus self, one alloantigen differed at one groove amino acid, the other at more than eight.

Average purity of the negatively selected CD4+ T cells was about 98%. On this clone itself: Its matching antigen is unknown.

The protocol was immunoSEQ multiplex PCR, while the TCRdb copy is restricted to in-frame clones and leaves out a portion. Of more than 90,000 clones in the sample, more than 85% are singletons; the top ten hold under 0.35%. CDR3 length equals 15 residues. V lost 2 bases and J 6 bases, leaving 16 bases between the germline ends. CDR1 MNHNY and CDR2 SVGAGI come from the germline V gene (reference sequence). The receptor was isolated from a woman aged 18-35 years in good health and CMV-seronegative. Sample: CD4+ T cells from PBMCs. The chain combines TRBV6-6 with TRBJ1-1, with TRBD1 as a possible D gene (6 bases). Here the CDR3 reads CASSYPPRGGPEAFF. CDR3 coding DNA: TGTGCCAGCAGTTACCCCCCCAGGGGAGGCCCTGAAGCTTTCTTT.